The T cell receptor (beta chain) under discussion was sequenced for a study of shared clonotypes between healthy human individuals. This CDR3 comprises 14 residues. The ends were cut back, 0 bases at V and 2 bases at J, with 8 bases in the middle. Germline values: CDR1 SGDLS, CDR2 YYNGEE. Sequencing was performed with immunoSEQ multiplex PCR; in TCRdb, only in-frame clones are kept and a portion is missing. The sample comprises roughly 2.2 million clones, more than 85% of which are singletons, and about 0.39% rests with the top ten. The receptor's source is a man between 18 and 35 years old in good health. Some clones in this sample may be carry-over from other donors' samples. The V call is TRBV9, the J call TRBJ1-2; D gene unclear. The sample taken for sequencing was naive CD4+ T cells from PBMCs. Subset: CD45RA+ positively selected. This CDR3 is CASSVAAQNYGYTF. In DNA, the CDR3 is TGTGCCAGCAGCGTAGCTGCACAGAACTATGGCTACACCTTC.